This T cell receptor (beta chain) appears in the sequencing data of a study of blood T cell repertoires in COVID-19. Produced via immunoSEQ multiplex PCR; TCRdb's table is partial and in-frame only. Altogether roughly 150,000 clones are present, around 89% being singletons, with the ten largest covering around 15%. The CDR3 length is 14 residues. Between the trimmed V and J ends, which lost 4 bases and 1 base, there was a span of 13 bases. CDR1 and CDR2 (germline): GTSNPN, SVGIG (reference sequence). The clonotype originates from a woman aged 40 to 50 with acute or convalescent COVID-19. Specimen: peripheral blood. The chain carries TRBV30 and TRBJ1-1; TRBD1 is a possible D gene (5 bases). CDR3 sequence: CAWTFGTSNTEAFF. The CDR3 nucleotides are TGTGCCTGGACCTTCGGGACTTCGAACACTGAAGCTTTCTTT. Together with reference TRBV30 and TRBJ1-1, the CDR3 gives the full variable domain: SQTIHQWPATLVQPVGSPLSLECTVEGTSNPNLYWYRQAAGRGLQLLFYSVGIGQISSEVPQNLSASRPQDRQFILSSKKLLLSDSGFYLCAWTFGTSNTEAFFGQGTRLTVV.